The present T cell receptor (beta chain) was sequenced within a study of human T cells and chemical hapten exposure. Study summary: Skin of the upper inner arm, approximately 2 cm by approximately 2 cm, received 2% DPC for sensitization.

TCRdb redid the calling of the RACE reads with MiXCR, one entry per CDR3 protein. The sample yields about 42,000 distinct CDR3 sequences, roughly a tenth seen once. The table lists this clonotype with a count of one. Its cognate antigen is unknown. The time point denotes: patch test 2, 6 weeks after DPC sensitization. Described treatment: therapeutic diphenylcyclopropenone sensitization with weekly scalp DPC. From whole blood left unfractionated, total RNA was extracted. The V end was cut by 5 bases, the J end by 4 bases, with 26 bases between. Germline-derived CDR1 and CDR2 are SGHTA and FQGNSA. The CDR3 extends over 19 amino acids. Study outcomes and limitations: There were significantly more large CDR3 similarity clusters among expanded TCRs than among controls. Donors' alopecia may make their immune response differ from healthy people's.

Here the sequenced sample was whole blood, taken in connection with sensitization to the hapten diphenylcyclopropenone (DPC). This receptor was identified in a woman aged 30 to 39 with alopecia areata. Some clones in this sample may be carry-over from other donors' samples. The chain carries TRBV7-2 and TRBJ2-2, with D possibly being TRBD2 (6 bases). The chain's CDR3 is CASSVVGGALLSGTGELFF. Written as DNA, the CDR3 is TGTGCCAGCAGCGTAGTCGGCGGGGCACTTCTCAGTGGCACCGGGGAGCTGTTTTTT.